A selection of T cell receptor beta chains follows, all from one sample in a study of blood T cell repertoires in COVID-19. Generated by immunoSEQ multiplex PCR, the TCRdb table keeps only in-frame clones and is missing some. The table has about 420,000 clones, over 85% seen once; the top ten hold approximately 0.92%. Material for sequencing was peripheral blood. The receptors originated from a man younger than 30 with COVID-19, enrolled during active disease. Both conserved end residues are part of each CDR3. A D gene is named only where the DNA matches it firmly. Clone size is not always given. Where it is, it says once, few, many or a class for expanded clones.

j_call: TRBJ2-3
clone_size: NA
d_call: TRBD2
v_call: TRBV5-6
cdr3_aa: CASSLKSSGTSTDTQYF
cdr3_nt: TGTGCCAGCAGCTTGAAGTCTAGCGGGACTAGCACAGATACGCAGTATTTT

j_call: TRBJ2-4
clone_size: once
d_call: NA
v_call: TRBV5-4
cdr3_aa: CASSTLGGAAKNIQYF
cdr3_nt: TGTGCCAGCAGCACGCTTGGGGGCGCAGCGAAAAACATTCAGTACTTC

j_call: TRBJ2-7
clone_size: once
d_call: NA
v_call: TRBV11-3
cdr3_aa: CASSLAKEQYF
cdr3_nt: TGTGCCAGCAGCTTAGCAAAAGAGCAGTACTTC

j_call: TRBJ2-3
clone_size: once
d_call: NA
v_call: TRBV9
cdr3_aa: CASERVSTDTQYF
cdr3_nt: TGTGCCAGTGAGCGGGTGAGCACAGATACGCAGTATTTT

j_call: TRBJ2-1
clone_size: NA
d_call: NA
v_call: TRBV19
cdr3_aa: CASSRIAVPPYNEQFF
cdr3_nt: TGTGCCAGTAGTAGAATAGCGGTACCTCCCTACAATGAGCAGTTCTTC

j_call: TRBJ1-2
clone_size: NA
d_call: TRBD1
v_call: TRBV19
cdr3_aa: CASSIVWTGGSGGYTF
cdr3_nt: TGTGCCAGTAGTATAGTTTGGACAGGGGGCTCGGGAGGCTACACCTTC

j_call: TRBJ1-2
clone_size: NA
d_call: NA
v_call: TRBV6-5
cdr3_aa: CASSTRENYGYTF
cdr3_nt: TGTGCCAGCAGTACCCGGGAAAACTATGGCTACACCTTC

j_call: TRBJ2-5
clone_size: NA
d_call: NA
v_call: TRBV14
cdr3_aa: CASSQDPGRRYKETQYF
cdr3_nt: TGTGCCAGCAGCCAAGATCCAGGGCGGCGCTATAAAGAGACCCAGTACTTC

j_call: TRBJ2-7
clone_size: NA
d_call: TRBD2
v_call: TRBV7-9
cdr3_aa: CASSLGGLAIEQYF
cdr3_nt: TGTGCCAGCAGCTTAGGGGGACTAGCGATCGAGCAGTACTTC

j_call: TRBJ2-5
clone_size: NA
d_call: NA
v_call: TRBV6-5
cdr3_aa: CASRTTTGTQYF
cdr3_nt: TGTGCCAGCAGAACGACGACGGGGACCCAGTACTTC

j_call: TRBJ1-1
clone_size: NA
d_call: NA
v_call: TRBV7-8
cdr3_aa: CASSWGHEDEAFF
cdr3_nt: TGTGCCAGCAGCTGGGGCCATGAGGATGAAGCTTTCTTT

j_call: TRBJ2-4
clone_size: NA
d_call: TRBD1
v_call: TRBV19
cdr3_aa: CASKQGADRNIQYF
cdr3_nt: TGTGCCAGTAAACAGGGGGCCGATAGAAACATTCAGTACTTC

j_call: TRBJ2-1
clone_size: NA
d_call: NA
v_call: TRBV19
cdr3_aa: CASSPRGYNEQFF
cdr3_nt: TGTGCCAGTAGCCCTAGGGGTTACAATGAGCAGTTCTTC

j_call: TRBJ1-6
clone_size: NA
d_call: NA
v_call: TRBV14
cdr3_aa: CASSDFISYNSPLHF
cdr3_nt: TGTGCCAGCAGCGACTTCATCTCCTATAATTCACCCCTCCACTTT

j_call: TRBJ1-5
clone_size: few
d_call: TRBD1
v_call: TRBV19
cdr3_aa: CASSLRDRGRYNQPQHF
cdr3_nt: TGTGCCAGTAGCCTCCGGGACAGGGGAAGATACAATCAGCCCCAGCATTTT

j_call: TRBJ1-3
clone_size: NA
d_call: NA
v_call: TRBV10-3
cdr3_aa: CAISESLAGRRNTIYF
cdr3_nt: TGTGCCATCAGTGAATCTCTGGCAGGGCGAAGAAACACCATATATTTT

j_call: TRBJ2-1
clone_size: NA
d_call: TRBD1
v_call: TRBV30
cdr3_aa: CAWNRGTDEQFF
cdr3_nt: TGTGCCTGGAATCGAGGGACAGATGAGCAGTTCTTC